This T cell receptor (beta chain) derives from a study of cytomegalovirus exposure and HLA in healthy donors. Looking at the study overall: Roughly 180 million T cells yielded 117 million unique TCR beta sequences in earlier analysis.

A word on this clone: What it recognizes is unknown.

The CDR3 spans 15 residues. Germline loops: CDR1 LNHDA, CDR2 SQIVND (reference sequence). V trimming: 5 bases; J trimming: 2 bases; junction bases outside the gene matches: 5. Findings of the study overall: Sequencing depth across donors, presence/absence analyses assumed, was roughly uniform. V- and J-gene trimming of TCR beta was linked (in a later analysis) to a missense DCLRE1C variant.

Use of 60 Vbeta and 13 Jbeta primers characterized the PCR. Some clones are missing from TCRdb's copy, which holds only in-frame ones; the method was immunoSEQ multiplex PCR. The profile shows about 110,000 clones, 70% to 80% of them singletons. J is TRBJ2-7 and V is TRBV19; 11 bases align to TRBD2. The clonotype was recovered from a boy younger than 18 in good health and CMV-seronegative. The sample consisted of PBMCs. The CDR3: CASSLLAGAPYEQYF. Here the CDR3 DNA reads TGTGCCAGTAGTTTACTAGCGGGGGCTCCCTACGAGCAGTACTTC.